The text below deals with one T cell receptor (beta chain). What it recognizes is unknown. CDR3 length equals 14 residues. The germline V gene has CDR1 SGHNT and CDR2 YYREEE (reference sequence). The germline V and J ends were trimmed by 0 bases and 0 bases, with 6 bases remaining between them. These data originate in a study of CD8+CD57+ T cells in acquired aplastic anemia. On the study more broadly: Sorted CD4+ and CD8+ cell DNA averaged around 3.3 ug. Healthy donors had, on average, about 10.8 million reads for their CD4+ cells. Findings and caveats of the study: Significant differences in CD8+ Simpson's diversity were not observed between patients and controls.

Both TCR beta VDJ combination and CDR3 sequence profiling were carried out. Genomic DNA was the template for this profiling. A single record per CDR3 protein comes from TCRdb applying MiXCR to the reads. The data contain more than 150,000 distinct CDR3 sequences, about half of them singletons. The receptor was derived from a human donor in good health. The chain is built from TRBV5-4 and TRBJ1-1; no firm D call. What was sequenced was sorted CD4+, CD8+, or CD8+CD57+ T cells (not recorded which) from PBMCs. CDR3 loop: CASSLEEMNTEAFF. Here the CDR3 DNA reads TGTGCCAGCAGCTTGGAGGAGATGAACACTGAAGCTTTCTTT.